One and the same sample provided the 5 T cell receptor beta chains below, sequenced in a study of blood T cell repertoires in COVID-19. Clones were sequenced by immunoSEQ multiplex PCR, and TCRdb holds only the in-frame ones, with some missing. Among roughly 250,000 clones listed, just over 90% were seen once. Sample: PBMCs or T cells enriched from blood (not recorded which). The receptor set was obtained from a woman between 40 and 55 years old with acute COVID-19.

The CDR3 nucleotides read TGTGCCACCAGTGCTACGACAGGACCTCTTGGCAATCAGCCCCAGCATTTT. It encodes CATSATTGPLGNQPQHF. This chain links TRBV24-1 with TRBJ1-5; a possible D gene is TRBD1 (6 bases). With 5 bases removed from V and 2 bases from J, the gap between germline ends came to 18 bases. The CDR3 sequence is 17 residues long. CDR1 KGHDR and CDR2 SFDVKD come from the germline V gene.

The chain carries TRBV28 and TRBJ1-5; TRBD1 agrees at 7 bases. Germline trimming cut 10 bases from V and 1 base from J; bases unmatched to any gene: 10. The CDR3 consists of 15 residues. CDR1 is MDHEN, CDR2 SYDVKM, per germline. CDR3 sequence: CATLFRDRSNQPQHF. CDR3 bases: TGTGCCACCCTATTCCGGGACAGAAGCAATCAGCCCCAGCATTTT.

This chain links TRBV19 with TRBJ2-1; unclear D gene. V dropped 8 bases and J dropped 8 bases, with 7 bases sitting between them. Per germline, CDR1 LNHDA and CDR2 SQIVND (reference sequence). The CDR3 length is 10 residues. DNA of the CDR3: TGTGCCAGTGGCCTTTATGAGCAGTTCTTC. It codes for CASGLYEQFF.

The rearrangement links TRBV5-1 to TRBJ1-4; TRBD1 matches 8 bases. The V gene's germline CDR1 is SGHRS and CDR2 YFSETQ. The J segment lost 5 bases and the V segment lost 4 bases, leaving 10 bases of the junction unmatched. The CDR3 length is 16 residues. The CDR3 is CASSMRTGRDNEKLFF. The CDR3 bases are TGCGCCAGCAGCATGCGGACAGGGCGAGACAATGAAAAACTGTTTTTT.

CDR3 nucleotides: TGTGCCAGCAGCCAACTTAGCGGGTCTCCCTACGAGCAGTACTTC. This sequence encodes CASSQLSGSPYEQYF. The chain is built from TRBV4-2 and TRBJ2-7, with 7 positions matching TRBD2. This CDR3 spans 15 amino acids. Germline V gene lookup returns CDR1 LGHNA and CDR2 YNFKEQ. The junction had 6 bases not matched to a gene; V was cut back by 2 bases and J by 2 bases.